This T cell receptor (beta chain) originates from a study of OX40 agonist ivuxolimab in advanced cancers. TCRdb's copy holds only in-frame clones and misses some; the assay was immunoSEQ multiplex PCR. Of tens of thousands of clones listed, 88% are singletons. About this clone itself: Its matching antigen is unknown. This same CDR3 is encoded by further DNA sequences in the sample.

Findings and limits, study-wide: Relative to CD4+, CD8+ T cells held more expanded clones on average. Some of the nonresponding patients also showed low levels of normalized T-cell clonal expansion.

This CDR3 is 14 amino acids long. V lost 6 bases to trimming and J lost 4 bases; unmatched junction nucleotides: 9. In germline, CDR1 is SGHNT, CDR2 YYREEE (reference sequence). Sequenced here: CD4+ or CD8+ T cells sorted from blood, sampled in a trial of the OX40 agonist ivuxolimab. The chain uses TRBV5-4 and TRBJ2-5; 7 bases fit TRBD2. The sequence was obtained from an adult with an advanced solid tumor such as melanoma, head and neck, liver or kidney cancer. As DNA, the CDR3 is TGTGCCAGCACCTTCAGCGGGATCGGAGAGACCCAGTACTTC. This translates into CASTFSGIGETQYF.